This T cell receptor (beta chain) was sequenced in a study of glioma-infiltrating T cells after dendritic cell vaccination. Study-level information: Patients received autologous tumor lysate-pulsed dendritic cell vaccination between about 2003 and 2012. Dendritic cell vaccine was injected intradermally three times, biweekly.

Patients had residual fresh-frozen tumor tissue and more than two years of survival data. The immunoSEQ assay amplified TCRB CDR3 from up to roughly 2 ug DNA. The assay was immunoSEQ multiplex PCR, and TCRdb's table has in-frame clones only and misses some. The repertoire holds about 49,000 clones, with 85% as singletons. V was cut by 0 bases and J by 0 bases, with 13 bases left in between. This CDR3 spans 17 amino acids. Germline V gives CDR1 LGHNA, CDR2 YSLEER. The input for sequencing was blood, taken before dendritic cell vaccination. This chain joins TRBV4-3 and TRBJ2-3; possibly TRBD1 for D (6 bases). The source of this sequence is a human donor with glioblastoma. This CDR3 reads CASSQDLGAISTDTQYF. DNA for the CDR3: TGCGCCAGCAGCCAAGATTTGGGGGCAATTAGCACAGATACGCAGTATTTT.